Below, 17 T cell receptor beta chains from the same sample are listed, as sequenced in a study of cytomegalovirus exposure and HLA in healthy donors. PCR employed 60 Vbeta and 13 Jbeta primers. The protocol was immunoSEQ multiplex PCR, while the TCRdb copy is restricted to in-frame clones and leaves out a portion. This sample has 220,000 or so clones, with approximately 78% found just once. The sequencing sample was made of PBMCs. The receptor set was obtained from a woman in her forties in good health and CMV-seronegative.

The chain couples TRBV5-1 to TRBJ1-4, with TRBD1 identical over 8 bases. The V gene's germline CDR1 is SGHRS and CDR2 YFSETQ. The CDR3 is 15 residues long. The trim removed 3 bases at V and 3 bases at J, leaving 4 bases unmatched. CDR3 nucleotides: TGCGCCAGCAGCTCCCAACAGGGGGCTAATGAAAAACTGTTTTTT. This sequence encodes CASSSQQGANEKLFF.

V usage is TRBV18 and J usage is TRBJ1-2, with D possibly TRBD1 on 6 matching bases. CDR1 and CDR2 from the germline V gene are KGHSH and LQKENI. The CDR3 runs to 15 residues. V gave up 5 bases and J gave up 8 bases, with 21 bases separating them. The CDR3 nucleotides are TGTGCCAGCTCAAATCTGGCAGGGGACGTAGGAGGCTACACCTTC. Amino acids: CASSNLAGDVGGYTF.

The chain has TRBV5-1 and TRBJ1-3, with 9 bases aligning to TRBD1. Germline loops: CDR1 SGHRS, CDR2 YFSETQ. The J segment lost 1 base and the V segment lost 1 base, leaving 3 bases of the junction unmatched. This CDR3 comprises 16 residues. The CDR3 reads CASSLQGQGSGNTIYF. CDR3 DNA: TGCGCCAGCAGCTTGCAAGGACAGGGGTCTGGAAACACCATATATTTT.

CDR3 in amino acids: CARSLGTRLFF. The CDR3 nucleotides read TGTGCCAGAAGCCTAGGGACTAGGCTGTTCTTC. The chain has TRBV5-3 and TRBJ2-1; 8 bases align to TRBD2. TRBV5-3 is treated as an ORF (open reading frame) with a function not yet certain. V shed 4 bases, J shed 15 bases, and the junction held 6 bases outside the gene matches. This CDR3 has 11 residues.

The CDR3 nucleotides read TGTGCCAGCAGCCCATACGGTTTACAAGAGACCCAGTACTTC. Protein: CASSPYGLQETQYF. This chain uses TRBV27 with TRBJ2-5; D gene uncertain. Trimming cost V 6 bases and J 2 bases, with 13 bases left between them. Germline V CDR1 and CDR2: MNHEY, SMNVEV (reference sequence). The length of the CDR3 is 14 residues.

The gene calls are TRBV4-2 and TRBJ2-7; 8 bases are a match to TRBD2. The J segment lost 0 bases and the V segment lost 4 bases, leaving 11 bases of the junction unmatched. CDR1 and CDR2 from the germline V gene are LGHNA and YNFKEQ. The CDR3 spans 17 residues. DNA of the CDR3: TGTGCCAGCAGCCGGCCGACTAGCGACCAAAGCTCCTACGAGCAGTACTTC. It codes for CASSRPTSDQSSYEQYF.

The chain uses TRBV19 and TRBJ2-7; TRBD1 agrees at 7 bases. CDR3 length: 15 amino acids. V trimming: 5 bases; J trimming: 4 bases; junction bases outside the gene matches: 11. The germline V gene encodes CDR1 LNHDA and CDR2 SQIVND (reference sequence). The CDR3, as DNA: TGTGCCAGTAGTCCAACCGGGACAGCGGCTTACGAGCAGTACTTC. It encodes CASSPTGTAAYEQYF.

This clone appeared once. The chain joins TRBV2 to TRBJ2-3; 10 positions agree with TRBD1. Germline loops: CDR1 SNHLY, CDR2 FYNNEI. The CDR3 covers 13 residues. After removal of 9 bases from V and 4 bases from J, the junction contained 4 bases not matched to a gene. CDR3 sequence reads: CASSGQGSDTQYF. CDR3 sequence (DNA): TGTGCCAGTTCGGGACAGGGGTCAGATACGCAGTATTTT.

A few counts support this clone. The rearrangement uses TRBV19 and TRBJ1-5; a weak D match, TRBD1 (5 bases). Germline CDR1 and CDR2: LNHDA and SQIVND (reference sequence). V was clipped by 3 bases and J by 1 base, with 13 bases between them. The length of the CDR3 is 16 residues. CDR3 in amino acids: CASSIGGTGSNQPQHF. CDR3 DNA sequence: TGTGCCAGTAGTATCGGCGGCACAGGAAGCAATCAGCCCCAGCATTTT.

The chain couples TRBV7-9 to TRBJ2-2, with 9 bases identical to TRBD1. The V and J ends lost 5 bases and 2 bases, in that order; junction bases with no gene match: 9. The CDR3 is 17 amino acids. Germline V lookup: CDR1 SEHNR, CDR2 FQNEAQ (reference sequence). The CDR3 is CASSPRPGQGNTGELFF. As DNA, the CDR3 is TGTGCCAGCAGCCCCCGACCGGGACAGGGAAACACCGGGGAGCTGTTTTTT. The complete variable domain, with remaining parts taken from reference TRBV7-9 and TRBJ2-2, reads DTGVSQNPRHKITKRGQNVTFRCDPISEHNRLYWYRQTLGQGPEFLTYFQNEAQLEKSRLLSDRFSAERPKGSFSTLEIQRTEQGDSAMYLCASSPRPGQGNTGELFFGEGSRLTVL.

The chain carries TRBV7-9 and TRBJ2-5; D gene ambiguous. There are 14 residues in the CDR3. The V gene's germline CDR1 is SEHNR and CDR2 FQNEAQ (reference sequence). Trimming removed 3 bases at V and 4 bases at J, with 12 bases between. This CDR3 reads CASSFSTATETQYF. CDR3 in DNA: TGTGCCAGCAGCTTTAGTACAGCAACAGAGACCCAGTACTTC. Variable domain in full (rest from reference TRBV7-9 and TRBJ2-5): DTGVSQNPRHKITKRGQNVTFRCDPISEHNRLYWYRQTLGQGPEFLTYFQNEAQLEKSRLLSDRFSAERPKGSFSTLEIQRTEQGDSAMYLCASSFSTATETQYFGPGTRLLVL.

The V and J genes are TRBV19 and TRBJ2-1, with a tentative D call TRBD2 (6 bases). The CDR3 totals 14 residues. CDR1 and CDR2 (germline): LNHDA, SQIVND (reference sequence). Trimming took 8 bases from V and 7 from J, leaving 18 bases between them. The CDR3 is CASSAQGGWNEQFF. The CDR3 DNA reads as TGTGCCAGTTCGGCCCAGGGAGGTTGGAATGAGCAGTTCTTC.

The chain carries TRBV13 and TRBJ2-1; 11 bases fit TRBD1. With V trimmed by 5 bases and J by 6 bases, 3 bases remained unmatched. CDR3 length: 14 residues. Germline V gene sequence: CDR1 PRHDT, CDR2 FYEKMQ (reference sequence). DNA of the CDR3: TGTGCCAGCAGCCCAGGGACAGGGGGCAATGAGCAGTTCTTC. Translating it yields CASSPGTGGNEQFF.

The chain employs TRBV27 and TRBJ2-5; 8 nucleotides match TRBD2. Germline V gene sequence: CDR1 MNHEY, CDR2 SMNVEV (reference sequence). V dropped 3 bases and J dropped 4; count of bases not matched to a gene: 10. The CDR3 length is 16 residues. CDR3 region: CASSFNPGTRSETQYF. DNA of the CDR3: TGTGCCAGCAGTTTTAACCCCGGGACTAGATCAGAGACCCAGTACTTC.

This rearrangement joins TRBV10-3 to TRBJ1-1; no clear D gene. This CDR3 is 14 amino acids long. The germline V and J ends were trimmed by 11 bases and 0 bases, with 16 bases remaining between them. CDR1 is ENHRY, CDR2 SYGVKD, per germline. CDR3 DNA: TGTGCCGCGGCCAACGGATTAGTGAACACTGAAGCTTTCTTT. This gives the protein CAAANGLVNTEAFF.

This clone came up a few times. This chain connects TRBV18 to TRBJ2-5, with a possible D match to TRBD1 (5 bases). Germline CDR1 KGHSH, CDR2 LQKENI. The CDR3 is 15 residues long. V shed 1 base and J shed 5 bases, with 14 bases lying between them. The CDR3 region has the DNA TGTGCCAGCTCACCACATTTCGACAGTCGGGAGACCCAGTACTTC. Translating gives CASSPHFDSRETQYF.

The chain employs TRBV11-2 and TRBJ2-3, with 8 bases that match TRBD1. CDR1 and CDR2 (germline): SGHAT, FQNNGV. V was pared by 5 bases and J by 6 bases, with 7 bases of the junction left unmatched. This CDR3 region has 14 residues. The CDR3 DNA is TGTGCCAGCAGCGACCCTGGACAGGGTGATACGCAGTATTTT. Amino acid sequence: CASSDPGQGDTQYF.